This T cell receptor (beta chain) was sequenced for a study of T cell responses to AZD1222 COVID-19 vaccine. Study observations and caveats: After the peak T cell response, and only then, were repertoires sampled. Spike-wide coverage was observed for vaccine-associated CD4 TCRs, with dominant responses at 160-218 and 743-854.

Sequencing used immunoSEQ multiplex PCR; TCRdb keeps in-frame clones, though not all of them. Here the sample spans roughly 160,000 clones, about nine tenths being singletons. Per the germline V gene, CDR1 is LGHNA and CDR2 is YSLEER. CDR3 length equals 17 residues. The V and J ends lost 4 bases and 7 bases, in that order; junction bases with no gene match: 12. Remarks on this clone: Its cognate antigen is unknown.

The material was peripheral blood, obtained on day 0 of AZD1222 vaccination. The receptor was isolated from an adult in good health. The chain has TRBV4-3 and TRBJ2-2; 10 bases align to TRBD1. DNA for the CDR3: TGCGCCAGCAGCCCCTTCCCCGGGACAGGGGAGGTCGGGGAGCTGTTTTTT. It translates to CASSPFPGTGEVGELFF.